The 28 T cell receptor beta chains reported below all come from one sample, sequenced in a study of shared clonotypes between healthy human individuals. The method was immunoSEQ multiplex PCR; TCRdb's version includes in-frame clones alone and lacks a portion of them. The sample has some 1,600,000 clones, around 98% seen once; the top ten hold roughly 0.45%. Sequencing was done on a sample of naive CD4+ T cells sorted from blood. Subset denoted: CD45RA+ positively selected. All receptors derive from a man aged 30 to 45 in good health.

With regard to this clone: Other DNA sequences within the sample encode an identical CDR3. The V call is TRBV18, the J call TRBJ2-1; maybe TRBD2 (5 bases). The CDR3 is 14 residues long. Germline CDR1 KGHSH, CDR2 LQKENI. V gave up 1 base and J gave up 3 bases, with 7 bases separating them. The chain's CDR3 is CASSPRTSYNEQFF. Written as DNA, the CDR3 is TGTGCCAGCTCACCACGCACTAGCTACAATGAGCAGTTCTTC.

In DNA form, the CDR3 reads TGTGCCAGCTCACGGTTAGATTCCACCGGGGAGCTGTTTTTT. This sequence encodes CASSRLDSTGELFF. V is TRBV18 and J is TRBJ2-2; D is ambiguous. Germline V lookup: CDR1 KGHSH, CDR2 LQKENI. Trimming cost V 4 bases and J 4 bases, with 10 bases left between them. The CDR3 sequence is 14 residues long.

Points on this clone: The identical CDR3 is also encoded by other nucleotide sequences in the sample. V and J are TRBV18 and TRBJ1-1; TRBD1 aligns across 12 bases. Germline V gives CDR1 KGHSH, CDR2 LQKENI. CDR3 size: 13 residues. With V trimmed by 6 bases and J by 8 bases, 4 bases remained unmatched. CDR3 protein: CASSPGQGAEAFF. CDR3 DNA sequence: TGTGCCAGCTCGCCGGGACAGGGGGCGGAAGCTTTCTTT.

Regarding this clone: Other DNA sequences in the same sample also yield this CDR3. The chain is built from TRBV7-9 and TRBJ2-7; D is undetermined. CDR1 is SEHNR, CDR2 FQNEAQ, per germline (reference sequence). Trimming left V 3 bases short and J 2 bases short, with 8 bases between. CDR3 size: 13 residues. The CDR3 sequence is CASSLEGPYEQYF. CDR3 coding DNA: TGTGCCAGCAGCTTGGAAGGGCCCTACGAGCAGTACTTC. The full variable domain, its missing parts supplied by reference TRBV7-9 and TRBJ2-7, is DTGVSQNPRHKITKRGQNVTFRCDPISEHNRLYWYRQTLGQGPEFLTYFQNEAQLEKSRLLSDRFSAERPKGSFSTLEIQRTEQGDSAMYLCASSLEGPYEQYFGPGTRLTVT.

This rearrangement joins TRBV5-4 to TRBJ1-4; D gene uncertain. Per the germline V gene, CDR1 is SGHNT and CDR2 is YYREEE (reference sequence). V lost 0 bases and J 0 bases, leaving 6 bases between the germline ends. The CDR3 loop spans 15 amino acids. CDR3 DNA: TGTGCCAGCAGCTTGGACCCTGCAACTAATGAAAAACTGTTTTTT. Amino acids: CASSLDPATNEKLFF.

This chain links TRBV5-5 with TRBJ2-5; D uncertain. Trimming cost V 2 bases and J 1 base, with 15 bases left between them. This CDR3 has 16 amino acids. The V gene's germline CDR1 is SGHKS and CDR2 YYEKEE (reference sequence). CDR3 in amino acids: CASSFQTGMVQETQYF. The CDR3, as DNA: TGTGCCAGCAGCTTCCAGACCGGAATGGTCCAAGAGACCCAGTACTTC.

Only one count was recorded for this clone. The chain couples TRBV18 to TRBJ1-2; D ambiguous. V was pared by 4 bases and J by 5 bases, with 11 bases between. The CDR3 covers 13 residues. The germline gives CDR1 KGHSH, CDR2 LQKENI. In nucleotides, the CDR3 is TGTGCCAGCTCACAATCGGACGGATATGGCTACACCTTC. As protein: CASSQSDGYGYTF.

This clone was observed once. This chain joins TRBV9 and TRBJ2-5; 10 bases match TRBD2. This CDR3 spans 17 amino acids. CDR1 SGDLS and CDR2 YYNGEE come from the germline V gene. J lost 0 bases, V lost 0 bases, and 5 bases had no gene match. The CDR3 loop is CASSVAPGLAHQETQYF. CDR3 bases: TGTGCCAGCAGCGTAGCTCCGGGACTAGCGCACCAAGAGACCCAGTACTTC. Looking up the rest from reference TRBV9 and TRBJ2-5 gives the full variable domain: DSGVTQTPKHLITATGQRVTLRCSPRSGDLSVYWYQQSLDQGLQFLIQYYNGEERAKGNILERFSAQQFPDLHSELNLSSLELGDSALYFCASSVAPGLAHQETQYFGPGTRLLVL.

The chain uses TRBV29-1 and TRBJ2-1, with D maybe TRBD1 (5 bases). Trimming removed 4 bases at V and 8 bases at J, with 15 bases between. CDR1 SQVTM and CDR2 ANQGSEA come from the germline V gene. The CDR3 spans 13 residues. Here the CDR3 DNA reads TGCAGCGTTGGGCCAGGGAAAAGGTATGAGCAGTTCTTC. It translates to CSVGPGKRYEQFF.

This sequence joins TRBV30 and TRBJ2-3; D might be TRBD1 or TRBD2, each matching 5 bases. V lost 4 bases and J lost 6, with 17 bases in between. This CDR3 has 14 amino acids. Germline lookup yields CDR1 GTSNPN and CDR2 SVGIG (reference sequence). The CDR3 sequence: CAWMIPRGTDTQYF. For the CDR3, the DNA is TGTGCCTGGATGATCCCCAGAGGGACGGATACGCAGTATTTT.

In this sample, this clone turned up once. The chain couples TRBV27 to TRBJ2-2; no firm D call. Looked up from germline, CDR1 is MNHEY and CDR2 is SMNVEV (reference sequence). Trimming removed 8 bases at V and 0 bases at J, with 7 bases between. The CDR3 extends over 13 amino acids. The CDR3 loop reads CASLHSNTGELFF. The CDR3 nucleotides are TGTGCCAGCCTCCACTCGAACACCGGGGAGCTGTTTTTT.

This sequence joins TRBV7-6 and TRBJ2-7; 7 bases line up with TRBD2. The CDR3 extends over 15 amino acids. Germline CDR1 SGHVS, CDR2 FNYEAQ. Trimming at V came to 5 bases and at J to 3 bases, leaving 10 bases not matched to a gene. CDR3 in DNA: TGTGCCAGCAGCCCGCAGCCGACTAGCAACTACGAGCAGTACTTC. This codes for CASSPQPTSNYEQYF.

The chain is built from TRBV29-1 and TRBJ1-2; D unresolved. The germline V gene encodes CDR1 SQVTM and CDR2 ANQGSEA. Trimming took 6 bases from V and 7 from J, leaving 15 bases between them. The CDR3 contains 12 residues. As DNA, the CDR3 is TGCAGCGTCGCTGATCGTCAGTCTGGCTACACCTTC. Translating gives CSVADRQSGYTF.

The V gene is TRBV18, the J gene TRBJ2-6, with D perhaps given as TRBD1 or TRBD2 (6 bases each). This CDR3 spans 17 amino acids. V dropped 8 bases and J dropped 1 base, with 18 bases sitting between them. Germline CDR1 and CDR2: KGHSH and LQKENI. CDR3 in amino acids: CASPKGGVESGANVLTF. The CDR3 nucleotides are TGTGCCAGCCCCAAGGGGGGCGTGGAATCTGGGGCCAACGTCCTGACTTTC. Using reference TRBV18 and TRBJ2-6 for the parts outside the CDR3, the full variable domain is NAGVMQNPRHLVRRRGQEARLRCSPMKGHSHVYWYRQLPEEGLKFMVYLQKENIIDESGMPKERFSAEFPKEGPSILRIQQVVRGDSAAYFCASPKGGVESGANVLTFGAGSRLTVL.

The V gene is TRBV10-2, the J gene TRBJ1-5; D unclear. Trimming removed 7 bases from V and 1 base from J, with 14 bases in between. The germline gives CDR1 WSHSY, CDR2 SAAADI. The CDR3 is 15 residues long. CDR3 DNA: TGCGCCAGCATGTTTGGAGGAGGGAGCAATCAGCCCCAGCATTTT. Its protein is CASMFGGGSNQPQHF.

The chain is built from TRBV2 and TRBJ2-5; the D gene is possibly TRBD2 (6 bases). Trimming removed 8 bases from V and 5 bases from J, with 15 bases in between. CDR3 size: 13 residues. Germline CDR1 and CDR2: SNHLY and FYNNEI. The CDR3 DNA reads TGTGCCAGCGGCCCGGCCCGGGGGGAGACCCAGTACTTC. Its protein product is CASGPARGETQYF.

The chain employs TRBV5-4 and TRBJ2-5; maybe TRBD1 (5 bases). Germline CDR1 reads SGHNT; CDR2 reads YYREEE (reference sequence). V lost 6 bases, J lost 3 bases, and 12 bases lay in between. CDR3 length: 13 residues. The CDR3 region is CASTKETEETQYF. CDR3 coding DNA: TGTGCCAGCACCAAGGAGACAGAAGAGACCCAGTACTTC.

The CDR3 sequence is CASSTGQGRHEQYF. The CDR3 region has the DNA TGTGCCAGCAGCACTGGACAGGGGAGACACGAGCAGTACTTC. This chain joins TRBV7-6 and TRBJ2-7, with 9 positions matching TRBD1. V gave up 5 bases and J gave up 5 bases; unmatched junction bases: 7. Germline V CDR1 and CDR2: SGHVS, FNYEAQ. CDR3 length equals 14 residues.

This rearrangement joins TRBV5-1 to TRBJ2-3; D not certain. V shed 2 bases and J shed 0 bases, with 10 bases lying between them. The CDR3 has 15 residues. Germline CDR1 reads SGHRS; CDR2 reads YFSETQ. CDR3 bases: TGCGCCAGCAGCTTCCCACGTAAGAGCACAGATACGCAGTATTTT. Encoded protein: CASSFPRKSTDTQYF.

The chain couples TRBV5-5 to TRBJ2-3, with D tentatively TRBD1 (5 bases). Between the trimmed V and J ends, which lost 0 bases and 4 bases, there was a span of 12 bases. Germline CDR1 is SGHKS and CDR2 is YYEKEE (reference sequence). The CDR3 spans 15 residues. The CDR3 DNA reads as TGTGCCAGCAGCTTGGCGGGCAGGGTTCCAGATACGCAGTATTTT. It encodes CASSLAGRVPDTQYF.

This chain connects TRBV2 to TRBJ1-2, with D possibly TRBD1 on 5 matching bases. The V gene lost 6 bases and the J gene lost 3 bases, with 23 bases spanning the gap. This CDR3 is built from 17 residues. Looked up from germline, CDR1 is SNHLY and CDR2 is FYNNEI. The CDR3 here is CASRLRQKLETDYGYTF. CDR3 DNA: TGTGCCAGCAGATTAAGACAGAAACTGGAGACCGACTATGGCTACACCTTC.

The chain recombines TRBV20-1 with TRBJ2-1; unclear D gene. V was pared by 6 bases and J by 5 bases, with 8 bases between. Germline-derived CDR1 and CDR2 are DFQATT and SNEGSKA (reference sequence). This CDR3 comprises 11 residues. CDR3 in DNA: TGCAGTGCGAGGAGCCACAATGAGCAGTTCTTC. As protein: CSARSHNEQFF.

The chain has TRBV5-3 and TRBJ2-7; D ambiguous. TRBV5-3 is annotated as an ORF whose role is uncertain. The CDR3 is made up of 13 amino acids. Trimming cost V 6 bases and J 0 bases, with 10 bases left between them. CDR3 bases: TGTGCCAGAACTAGGCTGCGCTCCTACGAGCAGTACTTC. The encoded protein is CARTRLRSYEQYF.

The chain joins TRBV15 to TRBJ2-7; TRBD2 agrees at 7 bases. This CDR3 has 14 residues. Trimming took 1 base from V and 6 from J; bases not matched to a gene: 6. Germline loops: CDR1 LNHNV, CDR2 YYDKDF (reference sequence). As DNA, the CDR3 is TGTGCCACCAGCAGAGGAGGGGACTACGGCGAGCAGTACTTC. Its protein product is CATSRGGDYGEQYF.

This CDR3 is CASSLAAQVKNEKLFF. In DNA form, the CDR3 reads TGTGCCAGCAGCTTAGCGGCACAGGTAAAGAATGAAAAACTGTTTTTT. The rearrangement joins TRBV7-6 to TRBJ1-4; D might be TRBD1 (5 bases). The CDR3 runs to 16 residues. Germline loops: CDR1 SGHVS, CDR2 FNYEAQ. V was trimmed by 0 bases and J by 5 bases, leaving 13 bases between them.

The rearrangement links TRBV5-1 to TRBJ2-7; 10 bases fit TRBD1. Germline V gene data show CDR1 as SGHRS and CDR2 as YFSETQ. The CDR3 is 13 amino acids. The J segment lost 5 bases and the V segment lost 5 bases, leaving 4 bases of the junction unmatched. The CDR3 coding sequence is TGCGCCAGCAGTGGGACAGGGGCCCACGAGCAGTACTTC. It codes for CASSGTGAHEQYF.

The gene calls are TRBV29-1 and TRBJ1-2; no clear D gene. Between the trimmed V and J ends, which lost 6 bases and 0 bases, there was a span of 11 bases. CDR1 and CDR2 (germline): SQVTM, ANQGSEA. This CDR3 is built from 13 residues. CDR3 loop: CSVSDGPNYGYTF. The CDR3 coding sequence is TGCAGCGTCTCGGACGGCCCTAACTATGGCTACACCTTC.

Concerning this clone itself: Compared with germline, one end of the junction differs, possibly owing to a read error. The chain carries TRBV7-9 and TRBJ1-2; TRBD1 agrees at 7 bases. Germline CDR1 is SEHNR and CDR2 is FQNEAQ (reference sequence). This CDR3 is 15 amino acids long. CDR3 residues: CASNLQGQTHYGYTF. The CDR3 DNA sequence: TGTGCCAGCAACTTACAGGGACAGACTCACTATGGCTACACCTTC. The full variable domain, rest sourced from reference TRBV7-9 and TRBJ1-2, is DTGVSQNPRHKITKRGQNVTFRCDPISEHNRLYWYRQTLGQGPEFLTYFQNEAQLEKSRLLSDRFSAERPKGSFSTLEIQRTEQGDSAMYLCASNLQGQTHYGYTFGSGTRLTVV.